This record concerns one T cell receptor beta chain sequence. The data were taken from a study of T cells in Graves' hyperthyroidism and ophthalmopathy. The CDR3 is 16 residues long. Trimming took off 5 bases at V and 5 bases at J, with 19 bases between the two ends. What was amplified from RNA transcripts were TCR beta CDR3 regions. TCR CDR3 underwent first-round RT-PCR with the HTBI primer set. TCRdb ran MiXCR on the multiplex PCR reads and lists one entry per CDR3 protein. The sample has a few hundred thousand distinct CDR3 sequences; approximately 25% are singletons. Diagnosis relied on clinical symptoms, serum thyroxine and TRAb, thyroid ultrasound and orbital computed tomography. PBMCs were obtained from approximately 10 ml fresh peripheral blood.

This sequence joins TRBV12-3 or TRBV12-4 and TRBJ2-1; D ambiguous. The source material was blood. This sequence originates from a man aged 45-60 years with Graves' hyperthyroidism. The CDR3 spells CASSDRPPDRDNEQFF. CDR3 bases: TGTGCCAGCAGTGATCGACCCCCTGATAGGGACAATGAGCAGTTCTTC.